This entry concerns a single TCR beta chain. The record originates from a study of T-cell memory formation after mild COVID-19. The CDR3 totals 16 residues. V lost 6 bases, J lost 0 bases, and 17 bases lay in between. TCRdb independently ran MiXCR on the 5' RACE reads; one entry per CDR3 protein. The repertoire has roughly 100,000 distinct CDR3 sequences, around 15% of them found once; the top ten carry 28%. Sequencing input: PBMCs or a T cell subset sorted from them (not recorded which). The clonotype was recovered from an adult woman who had mild COVID-19 (a few samples of this study predate the infection). Cell type and time point are not known. This chain uses TRBV12-3 or TRBV12-4 with TRBJ2-5, with a tentative D call TRBD2 (7 bases). The DNA of the CDR3 is TGTGCCAGCAGCCTCGTGAGGGGGGGGTACCAAGAGACCCAGTACTTC. Protein product: CASSLVRGGYQETQYF.